Listed below are T cell receptor beta chains from one sample, sequenced in a study of Graves' ophthalmopathy and Graves' hyperthyroidism. TCRdb called the multiplex PCR reads again in MiXCR, with one record for every CDR3 protein. Of more than 1,000,000 distinct CDR3 sequences in the sample, about 35% were seen once. The sequenced material came from peripheral blood or thyroid tissue (not recorded which). The receptor source for this set is an adult man with Graves' hyperthyroidism. The conserved cysteine and the conserved F or W are not part of the CDR3 here. Where a row states a size, it is once, few, many or the class of an expanded clone; other rows omit it.

ASSLEDREASPLH,-,TRBJ1-6,TRBV6-1
ASSELGYLNTGELF,-,TRBJ2-2,TRBV2
ASSTTGYYGYT,few,TRBJ1-2,TRBV28
ASSQDGGLKALH,-,TRBJ1-6,TRBV4-1
ASSQDPRWGNAEAF,-,TRBJ1-1,TRBV12-3/TRBV12-4
SSQGTSGSKGTQY,-,TRBJ2-5,TRBV29-1
ATSGRALRTGELF,-,TRBJ2-2,TRBV15
ASSSQGGGETQY,-,TRBJ2-5,TRBV7-9
SARDGGQSSYEQY,many,TRBJ2-7,TRBV20-1
ASSQSPTEQY,-,TRBJ2-7,TRBV6-1
ASSFEGLAVYEQY,-,TRBJ2-7,TRBV28
SVDRGLPVNNEQF,-,TRBJ2-1,TRBV29-1
ASSLGQGSGNTID,-,TRBJ1-3,TRBV7-6
ASNMGQWAGANVLT,-,TRBJ2-6,TRBV7-9
ASSYRQVVH,many,TRBJ1-6,TRBV6-6
ASSYGAGGDEQY,many,TRBJ2-7,TRBV6-6
ASSTNRGDSYEQY,many,TRBJ2-7,TRBV7-8
AGREGIETQY,many,TRBJ2-5,TRBV2
ASSLGIGGELF,once,TRBJ2-2,TRBV5-1
SARVGTGPTAFR,-,TRBJ1-4,TRBV20-1
ASSQDGEEEETQY,many,TRBJ2-5,TRBV4-2
ASSQDKNAAGRGETQY,-,TRBJ2-5,TRBV14
ASSSRQGQANYGYT,-,TRBJ1-2,TRBV7-2
ASSTGQGENTEAF,-,TRBJ1-1,TRBV7-2
ASSPTSRGLSETQY,-,TRBJ2-5,TRBV7-7
SVRSGSGELF,-,TRBJ2-2,TRBV29-1
SSMASGTYEQY,-,TRBJ2-7,TRBV20-1
SVGGGGGGTEAF,many,TRBJ1-1,TRBV29-1
AISGPRQPNIYEQY,-,TRBJ2-7,TRBV10-2
ASSPGGQGLAGYT,many,TRBJ1-2,TRBV2
ASSLRLETQY,many,TRBJ2-5,TRBV7-2
ASRAMGLLNTEAF,many,TRBJ1-1,TRBV7-2
ASSEVGLETQY,many,TRBJ2-5,TRBV25-1
SVGAGRETQY,many,TRBJ2-5,TRBV29-1
ASSLVGGLGNEQF,-,TRBJ2-1,TRBV7-2
ASLLEAF,-,TRBJ1-1,TRBV2
ACSGGYRGPTSEQY,-,TRBJ2-7,TRBV25-1
ASSPRQDSTGELF,many,TRBJ2-2,TRBV7-9
ASSSRTARQQY,many,TRBJ2-7,TRBV6-5
ASSLWGAHQETQY,once,TRBJ2-5,TRBV12-3/TRBV12-4
AIRTQGGSRSGANVLT,many,TRBJ2-6,TRBV10-3
ASTGGGSTNEKLF,-,TRBJ1-4,TRBV10-2
ASSLGGPAPLH,many,TRBJ1-6,TRBV5-5
ASSLAPRQGRVAGSVGTQY,-,TRBJ2-5,TRBV7-2
ASSLDTGEYQPQH,many,TRBJ1-5,TRBV5-5
SARDGRGPDEQY,-,TRBJ2-7,TRBV20-1
SARGEQGASGLDSVVNQPQH,-,TRBJ1-5,TRBV20-1
ASSEGTGWETQY,-,TRBJ2-5,TRBV10-3